This T cell receptor (beta chain) originates from a study of Tregs in tolerant kidney transplant recipients. General observations from the study: Some patients' samples used different primers over time, so nucleotide sequences weren't comparable.

Germline V gene sequence: CDR1 MDHEN, CDR2 SYDVKM. Trimming shortened V by 6 bases and J by 4 bases, and 9 bases separated the two germline ends. This CDR3 contains 12 residues. On this clone itself: Its matching antigen is unknown.

Sequencing was performed with immunoSEQ multiplex PCR; in TCRdb, only in-frame clones are kept and a portion is missing. The table has under 95,000 clones, approximately 89% seen once. The chain recombines TRBV28 with TRBJ1-1; D is uncertain. The clonotype was recovered from a human donor who received a combined kidney and bone marrow transplant. Material: Tregs from blood, obtained before the transplant. This CDR3 is CASRVEGTEAFF. DNA for the CDR3: TGTGCCAGCAGGGTCGAGGGCACTGAAGCTTTCTTT.